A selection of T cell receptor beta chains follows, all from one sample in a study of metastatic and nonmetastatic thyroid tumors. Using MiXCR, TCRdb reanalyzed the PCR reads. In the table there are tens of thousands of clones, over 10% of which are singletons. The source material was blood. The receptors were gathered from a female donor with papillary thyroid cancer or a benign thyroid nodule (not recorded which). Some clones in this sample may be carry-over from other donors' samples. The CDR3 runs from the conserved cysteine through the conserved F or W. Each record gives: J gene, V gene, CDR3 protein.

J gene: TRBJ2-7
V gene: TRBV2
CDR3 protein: CASTQDYSSYEQYF

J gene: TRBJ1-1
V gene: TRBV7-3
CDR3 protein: CASSSDRDTEAFF

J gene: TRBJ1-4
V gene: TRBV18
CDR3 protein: CASSPGFPEKLFF

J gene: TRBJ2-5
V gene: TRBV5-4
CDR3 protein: CASSKVAGGGPEETQYF

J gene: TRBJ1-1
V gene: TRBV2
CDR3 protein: CASRETGVFNTEAFF

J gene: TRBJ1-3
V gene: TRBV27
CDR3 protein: CASSQQGGGNTIYF

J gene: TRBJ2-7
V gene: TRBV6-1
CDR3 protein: CASSPRGTLEQYF

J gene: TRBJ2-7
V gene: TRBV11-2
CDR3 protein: CASSLVRGFDEQYF

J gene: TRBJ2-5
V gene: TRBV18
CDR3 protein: CASSPPEAWETQYF

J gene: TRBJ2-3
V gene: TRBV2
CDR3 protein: CASSGSTDTQYF

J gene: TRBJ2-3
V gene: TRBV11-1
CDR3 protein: CASSSTSGPPDTQYF

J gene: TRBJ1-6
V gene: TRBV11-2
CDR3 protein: CASSFTAGTVNSPLHF

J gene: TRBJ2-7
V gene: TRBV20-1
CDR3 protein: CSAPRGGIDEQYF

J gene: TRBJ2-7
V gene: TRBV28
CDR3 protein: CANSSLTGFTYEQYF

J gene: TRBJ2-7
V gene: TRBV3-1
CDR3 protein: CASNRLAGDYEQYF

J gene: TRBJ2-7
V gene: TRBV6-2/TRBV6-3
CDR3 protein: CASSYAAGRYEQYF

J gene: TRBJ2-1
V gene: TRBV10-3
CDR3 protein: CATLASPGSEQFF

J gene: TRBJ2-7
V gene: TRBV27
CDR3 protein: CASSLSPGLAMIHEQYF

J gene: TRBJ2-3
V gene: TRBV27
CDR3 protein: CASSSRLAGGTDTQYF

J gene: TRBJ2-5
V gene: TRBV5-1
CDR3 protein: CASSPRSQGIGTQYF

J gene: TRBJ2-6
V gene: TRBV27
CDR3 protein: CASSFDGSGANVLTF

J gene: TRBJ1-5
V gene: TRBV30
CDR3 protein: CAWSRGGQYQPQHF

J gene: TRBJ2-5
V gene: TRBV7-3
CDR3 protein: CASSPRLLETQYF

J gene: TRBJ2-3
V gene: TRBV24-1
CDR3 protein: CATSGSDRALDTQYF

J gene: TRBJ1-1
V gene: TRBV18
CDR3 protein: CASSTGTGNLGEAFF

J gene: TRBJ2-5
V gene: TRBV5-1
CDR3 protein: CASSSGQGLETQYF

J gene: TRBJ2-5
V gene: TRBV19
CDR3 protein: CASSTYGAGGRPEETQYF

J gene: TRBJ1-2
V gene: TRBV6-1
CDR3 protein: CASRVYYGYTF

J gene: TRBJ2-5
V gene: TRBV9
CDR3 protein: CASSVQGETQYF

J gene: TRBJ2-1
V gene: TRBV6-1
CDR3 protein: CASSEMAQGEQFF

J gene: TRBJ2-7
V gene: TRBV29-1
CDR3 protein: CSVEDGRSYEQYF

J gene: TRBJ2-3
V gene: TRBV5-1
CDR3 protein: CASSLGERTSTDTQYF

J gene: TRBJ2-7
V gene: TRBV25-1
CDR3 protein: CASSELKGDRSHEQYF

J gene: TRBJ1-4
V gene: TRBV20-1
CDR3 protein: CSALREVLTNEKLFF

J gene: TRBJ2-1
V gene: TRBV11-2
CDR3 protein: CASSLRDLYNEQFF

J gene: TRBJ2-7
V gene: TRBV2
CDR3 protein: CASSDWVSTWEYF

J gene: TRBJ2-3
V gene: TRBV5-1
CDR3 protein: CASSPLGGGDTQYF

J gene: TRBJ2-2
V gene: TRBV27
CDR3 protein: CASTIGTPSTGELFF

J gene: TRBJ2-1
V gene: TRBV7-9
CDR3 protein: CASTNTEEQFF

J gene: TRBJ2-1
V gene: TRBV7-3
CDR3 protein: CASSPGTSGYNEQFF

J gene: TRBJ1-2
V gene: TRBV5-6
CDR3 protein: CASSLWDRSYTF

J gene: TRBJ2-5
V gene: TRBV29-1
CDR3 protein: CSVGWDRGRETQYF

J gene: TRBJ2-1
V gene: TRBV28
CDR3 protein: CASSLVAGTYNEQFF

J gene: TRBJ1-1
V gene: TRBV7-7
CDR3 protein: CASSQHLGAEAFF

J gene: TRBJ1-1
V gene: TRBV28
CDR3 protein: CASSPWTVENTEAFF

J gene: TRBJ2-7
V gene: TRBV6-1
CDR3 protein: CASSRTSAVSYEQYF